This record looks at one T cell receptor beta chain sequence and its context. Antigen: not known. The source of the sample is a study of T cell responses to AZD1222 COVID-19 vaccine. Overall study results and limits: Scientists sampled the repertoires only once the peak T cell response had passed. Researchers report vaccine-associated CD4 TCRs spanning spike, with dominance at 160-218 and 743-854. After two AZD1222 doses, spike-specific TCR breadth and depth rose versus day 0. Clonal diversity may have been underestimated, and the donors were mostly white British, with more females than males.

V was clipped by 0 bases and J by 0 bases, with 12 bases between them. The CDR3 has 16 amino acids. Germline V gene sequence: CDR1 MNHNY, CDR2 SVGAGI (reference sequence). Profiled with immunoSEQ multiplex PCR; TCRdb holds only in-frame clones, not every one. Of 150,000 to 180,000 clones listed, about 85% are singletons. The receptor was derived from an adult in good health. Sequenced here: peripheral blood, sampled on day 0 of AZD1222 vaccination. The gene calls are TRBV6-6 and TRBJ2-7; possibly TRBD1 for D (6 bases). The CDR3 sequence: CASSYSTGAASYEQYF. The CDR3 region has the DNA TGTGCCAGCAGTTACTCGACAGGCGCAGCCTCCTACGAGCAGTACTTC.